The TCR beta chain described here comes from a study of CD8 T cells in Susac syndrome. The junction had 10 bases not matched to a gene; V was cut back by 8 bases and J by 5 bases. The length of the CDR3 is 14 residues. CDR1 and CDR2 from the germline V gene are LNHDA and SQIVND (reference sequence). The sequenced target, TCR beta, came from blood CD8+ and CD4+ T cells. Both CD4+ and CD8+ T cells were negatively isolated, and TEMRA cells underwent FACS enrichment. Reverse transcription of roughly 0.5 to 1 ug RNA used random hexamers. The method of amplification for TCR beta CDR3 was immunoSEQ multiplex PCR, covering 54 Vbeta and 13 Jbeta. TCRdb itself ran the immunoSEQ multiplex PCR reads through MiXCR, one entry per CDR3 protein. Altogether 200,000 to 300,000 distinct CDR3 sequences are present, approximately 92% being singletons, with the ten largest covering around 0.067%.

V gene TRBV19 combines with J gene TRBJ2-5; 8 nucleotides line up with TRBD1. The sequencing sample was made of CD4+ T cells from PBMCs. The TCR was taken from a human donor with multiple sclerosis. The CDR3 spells CASDPGTGAETQYF. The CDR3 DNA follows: TGTGCCAGTGATCCCGGGACAGGCGCGGAGACCCAGTACTTC.